This T cell receptor (beta chain) was sequenced for a study of immune cell composition in non-small cell lung cancer. The CDR3 runs 15 residues. V was clipped by 1 base and J by 8 bases; unmatched bases: 6. Germline V gene data show CDR1 as MDHEN and CDR2 as SYDVKM. Normal lung was sampled as far from the tumour as possible, at least 3 cm. Assay used: immunoSEQ multiplex PCR; TCRdb lists only in-frame clones, some missing. The repertoire includes 1,500 to 2,000 clones, 79% of them detected once, and over 9.5% sits in the top ten. This sequence joins TRBV28 and TRBJ1-2, with 11 bases that match TRBD1. Sample: non-adjacent lung tissue. The TCR comes from a human donor with non-small cell lung cancer. The CDR3 region is CASSLFGQGAGGYTF. CDR3 bases: TGTGCCAGCAGTTTATTCGGACAGGGGGCGGGAGGCTACACCTTC.